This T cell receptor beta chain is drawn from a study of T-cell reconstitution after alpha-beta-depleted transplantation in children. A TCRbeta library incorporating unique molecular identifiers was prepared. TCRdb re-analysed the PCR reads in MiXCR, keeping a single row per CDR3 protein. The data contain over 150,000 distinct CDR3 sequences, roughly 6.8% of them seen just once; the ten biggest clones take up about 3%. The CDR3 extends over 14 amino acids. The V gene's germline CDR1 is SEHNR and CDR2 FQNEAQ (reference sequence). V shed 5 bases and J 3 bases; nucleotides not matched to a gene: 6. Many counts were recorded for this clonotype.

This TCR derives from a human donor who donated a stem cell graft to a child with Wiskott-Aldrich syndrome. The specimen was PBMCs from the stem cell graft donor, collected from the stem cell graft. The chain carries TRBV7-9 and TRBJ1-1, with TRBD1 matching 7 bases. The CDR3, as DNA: TGTGCCAGCAGCCCGACAGGGCGTCACACTGAAGCTTTCTTT. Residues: CASSPTGRHTEAFF.